Listed below are T cell receptor beta chains from one sample, sequenced in a study of cytomegalovirus exposure and HLA in healthy donors. Using immunoSEQ multiplex PCR, the repertoire was profiled, and TCRdb retains in-frame clones only, with some absent. This sample carries some 150,000 clones, around three quarters of them seen once, and the ten largest clones take 2% to 2.5%. The source material was PBMCs. These TCRs come from a man in his forties or fifties in good health and CMV-seronegative. CDR3s include the opening cysteine and the closing phenylalanine or tryptophan. The D gene is left open where the match is weak. Clone size, where shown, is once, few, many, or a class for clones that have expanded.

CASSAVGKSGRHTDTQYF,TGTGCCAGCAGTGCCGTGGGTAAAAGCGGGAGACACACAGATACGCAGTATTTT,TRBD2,18,TRBJ2-3,-,TRBV28
CASSPGRGSTDTQYF,TGCGCCAGCAGCCCGGGCAGGGGTAGCACAGATACGCAGTATTTT,-,15,TRBJ2-3,-,TRBV5-1
CASSQDSGRAYEQYF,TGCGCCAGCAGCCAAGATAGCGGGAGGGCCTACGAGCAGTACTTC,TRBD2,15,TRBJ2-7,-,TRBV4-1
CASSPPAVLGAFF,TGTGCCAGCAGCCCTCCCGCAGTTCTAGGAGCTTTCTTT,-,13,TRBJ1-1,few,TRBV7-2
CASSLLNFDNEQFF,TGTGCCAGCAGCCTACTGAACTTTGACAATGAGCAGTTCTTC,-,14,TRBJ2-1,-,TRBV14
CASTLSGGPLNTGELFF,TGTGCCAGCACCTTGTCGGGGGGGCCCCTAAACACCGGGGAGCTGTTTTTT,TRBD2,17,TRBJ2-2,-,TRBV28
CAWSVSGQGFQPQHF,TGTGCCTGGAGTGTATCCGGACAGGGCTTCCAGCCCCAGCATTTT,TRBD1,15,TRBJ1-5,-,TRBV30
CASSSNRGPSSYEQYF,TGTGCCAGCAGCTCCAACAGGGGGCCAAGCTCCTACGAGCAGTACTTC,TRBD1,16,TRBJ2-7,-,TRBV11-1
CASSILAAQETQYF,TGTGCCAGCAGCATCTTAGCGGCCCAAGAGACCCAGTACTTC,-,14,TRBJ2-5,-,TRBV7-6
CASSPRGAEKLFF,TGTGCCAGCAGTCCAAGGGGCGCCGAAAAACTGTTTTTT,-,13,TRBJ1-4,-,TRBV27
CASSRTVDISTGELFF,TGTGCCAGCAGCCGCACGGTAGATATAAGCACCGGGGAGCTGTTTTTT,-,16,TRBJ2-2,-,TRBV2
CASSPRQGSLAKNSQYF,TGTGCCAGCAGCCCCCGACAGGGGTCGCTAGCCAAAAACAGTCAGTACTTC,TRBD1,17,TRBJ2-4,-,TRBV13
CASSPRTASGNTIYF,TGTGCCAGCTCACCAAGGACAGCCTCTGGAAACACCATATATTTT,-,15,TRBJ1-3,few,TRBV18
CAWSGGREGRSEQFF,TGTGCCTGGAGTGGGGGGCGGGAGGGCCGAAGTGAGCAGTTCTTC,TRBD2,15,TRBJ2-1,-,TRBV30
CATSRERGISTDTQYF,TGTGCCACCAGCAGAGAGCGGGGCATTAGCACAGATACGCAGTATTTT,-,16,TRBJ2-3,few,TRBV15
CASSFGGNKIWYF,TGTGCCAGCAGCTTCGGCGGTAACAAAATTTGGTACTTC,-,13,TRBJ2-4,-,TRBV5-5
CALSVGGDYGYTF,TGTGCCCTATCGGTGGGCGGGGACTATGGCTACACCTTC,-,13,TRBJ1-2,-,TRBV10-3
CASSFSLAGVVTGELFF,TGTGCCAGCAGCTTTTCCCTAGCGGGAGTGGTCACCGGGGAGCTGTTTTTT,TRBD2,17,TRBJ2-2,-,TRBV7-2
CASSLDSGLAGSEQFF,TGCGCCAGCAGCTTGGATTCGGGACTAGCGGGATCTGAGCAGTTCTTC,TRBD2,16,TRBJ2-1,-,TRBV5-1
CASSINTGQEGQPQHF,TGTGCCAGTAGTATAAATACGGGACAGGAGGGTCAGCCCCAGCATTTT,TRBD1,16,TRBJ1-5,-,TRBV19
CASSFRGQGGSMKGKLFF,TGTGCCAGCAGCTTTCGAGGACAGGGAGGATCCATGAAAGGAAAACTGTTTTTT,TRBD1,18,TRBJ1-4,-,TRBV7-9
CASSQDLLAGGRRDEQFF,TGCGCCAGCAGCCAAGATCTTCTAGCGGGAGGGAGAAGGGATGAGCAGTTCTTC,TRBD2,18,TRBJ2-1,-,TRBV4-3
CASSDHLTANPNTGELFF,TGTGCCAGCAGCGACCACTTGACAGCCAACCCAAACACCGGGGAGCTGTTTTTT,-,18,TRBJ2-2,-,TRBV21-1
CASRRTKQYF,TGTGCCAGCAGAAGAACTAAGCAGTACTTC,-,10,TRBJ2-7,-,TRBV27
CASSLRFNYGYTF,TGTGCCAGCAGCTTGCGGTTTAACTATGGCTACACCTTC,-,13,TRBJ1-2,few,TRBV5-4
CARYSGRTYNEQFF,TGTGCCAGGTATAGCGGGAGAACCTACAATGAGCAGTTCTTC,-,14,TRBJ2-1,-,TRBV21-1
CASSALAGDRDTDTQYF,TGTGCCAGCAGCGCCCTAGCGGGAGATCGGGACACAGATACGCAGTATTTT,TRBD2,17,TRBJ2-3,-,TRBV2
CASSPWDFGYEQYF,TGTGCCAGCAGCCCTTGGGACTTCGGTTACGAGCAGTACTTC,-,14,TRBJ2-7,once,TRBV7-9
CASSQDNSYNEQFF,TGCGCCAGCAGCCAAGATAACAGTTACAATGAGCAGTTCTTC,-,14,TRBJ2-1,-,TRBV4-3
CASSPQTGMNTEAFF,TGTGCCAGCAGCCCCCAGACAGGGATGAACACTGAAGCTTTCTTT,TRBD1,15,TRBJ1-1,few,TRBV5-4
CASSDRGIDTQYF,TGTGCCAGCAGTGACCGGGGAATAGATACGCAGTATTTT,-,13,TRBJ2-3,-,TRBV6-1
CASSLGAGVGETQYF,TGTGCCAGCAGCTTAGGAGCGGGAGTAGGGGAGACCCAGTACTTC,TRBD2,15,TRBJ2-5,once,TRBV7-9
CASSTGTGAMGGEAFF,TGTGCCAGCAGCACCGGGACAGGGGCGATGGGTGGTGAAGCTTTCTTT,TRBD1,16,TRBJ1-1,-,TRBV5-4
CASSLIDSSSTDTQYF,TGTGCCAGCAGTTTAATCGACAGTTCTAGCACAGATACGCAGTATTTT,-,16,TRBJ2-3,-,TRBV27
CATGLAGTDTQYF,TGTGCCACAGGACTAGCGGGGACAGATACGCAGTATTTT,TRBD2,13,TRBJ2-3,-,TRBV10-3
CSSSFKTGPHLSYNEQFF,TGTTCCAGCAGCTTTAAGACAGGTCCCCACCTTTCCTACAATGAGCAGTTCTTC,-,18,TRBJ2-1,-,TRBV7-9
CASSPERDYGYTF,TGTGCCAGCTCACCAGAGAGGGACTATGGCTACACCTTC,-,13,TRBJ1-2,-,TRBV18
CSVLAGGPADTQYF,TGCAGCGTTCTAGCGGGAGGGCCCGCAGATACGCAGTATTTT,TRBD2,14,TRBJ2-3,-,TRBV29-1
CASSRGQSGYFSYNEQFF,TGCGCCAGCAGCCGGGGACAGTCCGGGTATTTCTCCTACAATGAGCAGTTCTTC,TRBD1,18,TRBJ2-1,-,TRBV5-1
CASSLGSDRGEQYF,TGTGCCAGCAGCTTAGGCTCGGATCGCGGGGAGCAGTACTTC,-,14,TRBJ2-7,-,TRBV7-2
CASSLGQYNEQFF,TGTGCCAGCAGCTTGGGACAGTACAATGAGCAGTTCTTC,TRBD1,13,TRBJ2-1,-,TRBV7-8
CASSLVFAGANEQFF,TGTGCCAGCAGCTTAGTATTTGCAGGGGCCAATGAGCAGTTCTTC,-,15,TRBJ2-1,-,TRBV7-2
CAIRQGSQETQYF,TGTGCCATCAGACAGGGGTCGCAAGAGACCCAGTACTTC,TRBD1,13,TRBJ2-5,few,TRBV10-3
CAAKAGVTENSQYF,TGTGCCGCCAAAGCGGGAGTAACCGAAAACAGTCAGTACTTC,TRBD2,14,TRBJ2-4,-,TRBV10-3
CASSVGPLSGSLHF,TGTGCCAGCAGCGTAGGACCGTTATCCGGGTCCCTCCACTTT,-,14,TRBJ1-6,-,TRBV9
CASSPWDSLYEQYF,TGTGCCAGCAGTCCTTGGGACAGTCTCTACGAGCAGTACTTC,TRBD1,14,TRBJ2-7,-,TRBV27
CASRGQGGNTIYF,TGTGCCAGCAGGGGACAGGGCGGAAACACCATATATTTT,TRBD1,13,TRBJ1-3,-,TRBV27
CASSLLNRGNEQFF,TGTGCCAGCAGCCTTCTTAACAGGGGCAATGAGCAGTTCTTC,TRBD1,14,TRBJ2-1,few,TRBV28
CASSPGQFRIDEQYF,TGCGCCAGCAGCCCGGGACAGTTCAGGATCGACGAGCAGTACTTC,TRBD1,15,TRBJ2-7,-,TRBV4-1
CASSQEGGRETQYF,TGTGCCAGCAGCCAAGAAGGGGGACGCGAGACCCAGTACTTC,-,14,TRBJ2-5,once,TRBV4-2
CASSYSYEKLFF,TGTGCCAGCAGCTACTCGTATGAAAAACTGTTTTTT,-,12,TRBJ1-4,-,TRBV7-2
CASSDSGSQYEQYF,TGTGCCAGCTCAGATAGCGGGAGTCAATACGAGCAGTACTTC,TRBD2,14,TRBJ2-7,few,TRBV18
CASSDYLAGVGEQFF,TGTGCCAGCAGTGACTACCTAGCGGGAGTAGGTGAGCAGTTCTTC,TRBD2,15,TRBJ2-1,-,TRBV6-4
CASSLDFGGGNTEAFF,TGCGCCAGCAGCTTGGACTTCGGGGGAGGAAACACTGAAGCTTTCTTT,-,16,TRBJ1-1,once,TRBV5-1